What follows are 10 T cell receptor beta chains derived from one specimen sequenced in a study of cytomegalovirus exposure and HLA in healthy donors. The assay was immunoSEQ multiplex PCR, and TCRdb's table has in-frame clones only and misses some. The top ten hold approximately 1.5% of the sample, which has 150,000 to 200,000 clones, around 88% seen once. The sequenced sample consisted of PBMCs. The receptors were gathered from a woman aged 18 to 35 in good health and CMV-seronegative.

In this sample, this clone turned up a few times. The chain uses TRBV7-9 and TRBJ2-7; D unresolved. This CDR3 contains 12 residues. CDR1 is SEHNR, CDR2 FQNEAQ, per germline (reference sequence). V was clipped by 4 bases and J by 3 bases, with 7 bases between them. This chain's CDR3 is CASSYMVYEQYF. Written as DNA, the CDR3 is TGTGCCAGCAGCTACATGGTCTACGAGCAGTACTTC.

This CDR3 reads CASSLGLAGGWEQFF. CDR3 coding DNA: TGTGCCAGCAGCTTGGGCCTAGCGGGAGGTTGGGAGCAGTTCTTC. This sequence joins TRBV5-4 and TRBJ2-1; 11 nucleotides line up with TRBD2. Germline CDR1 reads SGHNT; CDR2 reads YYREEE (reference sequence). V gave up 0 bases and J gave up 10 bases; unmatched junction bases: 6. This CDR3 is 15 amino acids long.

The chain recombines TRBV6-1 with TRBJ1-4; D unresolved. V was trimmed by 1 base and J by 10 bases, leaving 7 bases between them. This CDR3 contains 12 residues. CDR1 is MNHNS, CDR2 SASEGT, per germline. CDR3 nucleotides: TGTGCCAGCAGTGAAGAATACAGAAAACTGTTTTTT. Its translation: CASSEEYRKLFF.

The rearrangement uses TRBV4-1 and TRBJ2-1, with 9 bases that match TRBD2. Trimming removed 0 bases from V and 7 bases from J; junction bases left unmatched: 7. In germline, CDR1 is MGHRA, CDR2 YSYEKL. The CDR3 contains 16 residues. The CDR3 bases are TGCGCCAGCAGCCAAGATCTAAGGCGGGGGGGAAATGAGCAGTTCTTC. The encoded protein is CASSQDLRRGGNEQFF.

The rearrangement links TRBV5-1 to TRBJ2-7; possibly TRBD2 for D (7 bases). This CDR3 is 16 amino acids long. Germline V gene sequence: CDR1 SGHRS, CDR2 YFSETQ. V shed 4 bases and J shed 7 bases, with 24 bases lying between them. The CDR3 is CASSLRTAGTIIEQYF. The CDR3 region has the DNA TGCGCCAGCAGCCTTAGGACAGCCGGGACTATTATAGAGCAGTACTTC. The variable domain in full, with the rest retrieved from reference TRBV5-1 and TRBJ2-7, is KAGVTQTPRYLIKTRGQQVTLSCSPISGHRSVSWYQQTPGQGLQFLFEYFSETQRNKGNFPGRFSGRQFSNSRSEMNVSTLELGDSALYLCASSLRTAGTIIEQYFGPGTRLTVT.

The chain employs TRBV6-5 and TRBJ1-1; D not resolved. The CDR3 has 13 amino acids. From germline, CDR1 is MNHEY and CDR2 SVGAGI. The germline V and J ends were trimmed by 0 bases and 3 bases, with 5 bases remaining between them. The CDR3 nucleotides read TGTGCCAGCAGTTACTCGTTCTACACTGAAGCTTTCTTT. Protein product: CASSYSFYTEAFF.

In DNA form, the CDR3 reads TGTGCCAGCAGCTTAGAACGGGGTTTCAGCTCCTACGAGCAGTACTTC. The encoded protein is CASSLERGFSSYEQYF. This chain connects TRBV11-2 to TRBJ2-7; possible D gene TRBD2, 5 bases. In germline, CDR1 is SGHAT, CDR2 FQNNGV. V was pared by 0 bases and J by 0 bases, with 12 bases between. This CDR3 is 16 amino acids long. The entire variable domain, with the rest obtained from reference TRBV11-2 and TRBJ2-7, is as follows: EAGVAQSPRYKIIEKRQSVAFWCNPISGHATLYWYQQILGQGPKLLIQFQNNGVVDDSQLPKDRFSAERLKGVDSTLKIQPAKLEDSAVYLCASSLERGFSSYEQYFGPGTRLTVT.

In DNA, the CDR3 is TGTGCCTGGAGTGTTCGGCAGGGAGGGGCCACTGAAGCTTTCTTT. Translation gives CAWSVRQGGATEAFF. The J gene is TRBJ1-1, the V gene TRBV30; possible D gene TRBD1, 5 bases. The CDR3 consists of 15 residues. Trimming left V 0 bases short and J 4 bases short, with 15 bases between. CDR1 is GTSNPN and CDR2 is SVGIG in the germline V gene (reference sequence).

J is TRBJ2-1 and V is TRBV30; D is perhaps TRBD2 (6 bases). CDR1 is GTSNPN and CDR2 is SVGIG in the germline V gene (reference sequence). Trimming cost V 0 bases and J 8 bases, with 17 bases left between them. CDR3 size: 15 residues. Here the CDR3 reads CAWSVGVSGGDEQFF. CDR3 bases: TGTGCCTGGAGTGTAGGGGTTAGCGGAGGGGATGAGCAGTTCTTC.

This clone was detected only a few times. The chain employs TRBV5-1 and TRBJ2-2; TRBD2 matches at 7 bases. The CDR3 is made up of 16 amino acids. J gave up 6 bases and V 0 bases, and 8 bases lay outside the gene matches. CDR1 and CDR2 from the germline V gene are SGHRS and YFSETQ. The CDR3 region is CASSLALLARAGELFF. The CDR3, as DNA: TGCGCCAGCAGCTTGGCCCTACTAGCGCGGGCCGGGGAGCTGTTTTTT.